This TCR beta chain was found in a study of cytomegalovirus exposure and HLA in healthy donors. Study summary: Membership in the Caucasian-associated ancestry cluster was found for 81% of a few hundred genotyped donors.

The PCR ran on 60 Vbeta and 13 Jbeta primers. TCRdb's table, derived via immunoSEQ multiplex PCR, lists solely in-frame clones and lacks some. The sample contains about 92,000 clones, approximately 70% of which appear only once. With 1 base removed from V and 7 bases from J, the gap between germline ends came to 7 bases. The CDR3 is 12 amino acids. The germline gives CDR1 SEHNR, CDR2 FQNEAQ (reference sequence). The chain links TRBV7-9 to TRBJ1-2; D unclear. The specimen was PBMCs. The sequence came from a man aged 45-65 years in good health and CMV-seronegative. The CDR3: CASSLVGAGYTF. CDR3 nucleotide sequence: TGTGCCAGCAGCTTAGTAGGAGCTGGCTACACCTTC.